This T cell receptor beta chain derives from a study of identical twins. Study-level results: Cross-sectional statistics underpinned the conclusions; the same donors were not followed. Beta out-of-frame twin sharing showed a weaker excess.

cDNA carried unique molecular identifiers, and a universal primer site was added by template switching. TCRdb ran MiXCR on the 5' RACE reads and lists one entry per CDR3 protein. This table holds a few hundred thousand distinct CDR3 sequences, 24% found once. This clonotype was detected a few times. Its target is unknown. The germline V and J ends were trimmed by 3 bases and 8 bases, with 8 bases remaining between them. The CDR3 extends over 13 amino acids. These same records also appear under a second study, on T cells expressing NK-cell markers. Per that paper: Researchers got TCR beta repertoires out of sorted CD3+CD56+NKG2C+, CD3+CD56+NKG2C- and CD3+CD56-NKG2C+ T cells.

The chain couples TRBV12-3 or TRBV12-4 to TRBJ1-6; tentative D call: TRBD1 (5 bases). Sequenced input: CD4+ T cells sorted from blood. This clonotype was obtained from a woman aged 18-30 years in good health. The CDR3 loop reads CASSFQGDSPLHF. The CDR3 nucleotides read TGTGCCAGCAGTTTCCAGGGCGATTCACCCCTCCACTTT.